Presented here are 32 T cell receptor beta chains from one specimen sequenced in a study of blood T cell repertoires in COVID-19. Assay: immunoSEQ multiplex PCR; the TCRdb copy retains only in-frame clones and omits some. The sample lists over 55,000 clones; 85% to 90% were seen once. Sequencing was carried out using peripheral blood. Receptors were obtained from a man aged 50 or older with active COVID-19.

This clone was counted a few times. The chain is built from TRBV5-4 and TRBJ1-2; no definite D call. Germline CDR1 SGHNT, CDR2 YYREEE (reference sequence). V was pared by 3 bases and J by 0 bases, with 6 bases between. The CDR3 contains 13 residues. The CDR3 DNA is TGTGCCAGCAGCTCACAGACTAACTATGGCTACACCTTC. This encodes CASSSQTNYGYTF.

The CDR3 spells CSASRGQGYEQYF. DNA for the CDR3: TGCAGTGCTAGTCGTGGACAGGGCTACGAGCAGTACTTC. The J gene is TRBJ2-7, the V gene TRBV20-1, with TRBD1 matching over 8 bases. The germline V gene encodes CDR1 DFQATT and CDR2 SNEGSKA (reference sequence). With V trimmed by 3 bases and J by 3 bases, 4 bases remained unmatched. The CDR3 has 13 residues.

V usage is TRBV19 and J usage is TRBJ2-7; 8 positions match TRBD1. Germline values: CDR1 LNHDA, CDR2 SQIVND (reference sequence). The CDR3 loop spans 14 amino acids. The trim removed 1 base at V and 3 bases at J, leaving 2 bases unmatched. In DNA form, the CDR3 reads TGTGCCAGTAGTATAGGAGGACAGGGCTACGAGCAGTACTTC. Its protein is CASSIGGQGYEQYF.

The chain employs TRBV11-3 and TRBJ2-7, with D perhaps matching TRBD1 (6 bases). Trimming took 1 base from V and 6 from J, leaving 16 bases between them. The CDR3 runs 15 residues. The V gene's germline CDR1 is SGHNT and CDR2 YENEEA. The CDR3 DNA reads TGTGCCAGCAGCTTAGGAATAGCAGGGGTTGGCGAGCAGTACTTC. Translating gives CASSLGIAGVGEQYF.

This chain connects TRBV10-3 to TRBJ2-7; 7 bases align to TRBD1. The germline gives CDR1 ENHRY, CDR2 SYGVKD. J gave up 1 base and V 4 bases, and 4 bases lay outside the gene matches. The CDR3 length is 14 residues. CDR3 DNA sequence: TGTGCCATCAGTGCTGAGACAGGGTCCTACGAGCAGTACTTC. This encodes CAISAETGSYEQYF.

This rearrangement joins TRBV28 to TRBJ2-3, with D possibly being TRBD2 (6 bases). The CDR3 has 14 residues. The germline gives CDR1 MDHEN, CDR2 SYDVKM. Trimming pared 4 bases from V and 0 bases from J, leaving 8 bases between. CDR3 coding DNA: TGTGCCAGCAGTTCACTAGCTAGCACAGATACGCAGTATTTT. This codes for CASSSLASTDTQYF.

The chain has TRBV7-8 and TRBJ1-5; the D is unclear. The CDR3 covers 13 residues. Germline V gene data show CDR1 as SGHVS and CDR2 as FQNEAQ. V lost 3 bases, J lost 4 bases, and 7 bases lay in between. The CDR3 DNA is TGTGCCAGCAGCTTTGCGGAAAATCAGCCCCAGCATTTT. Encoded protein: CASSFAENQPQHF.

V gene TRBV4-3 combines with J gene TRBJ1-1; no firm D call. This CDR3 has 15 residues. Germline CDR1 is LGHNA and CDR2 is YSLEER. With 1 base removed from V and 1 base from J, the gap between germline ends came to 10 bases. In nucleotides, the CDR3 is TGCGCCAGCAGCCAAGGTGACATCAGGAACACTGAAGCTTTCTTT. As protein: CASSQGDIRNTEAFF.

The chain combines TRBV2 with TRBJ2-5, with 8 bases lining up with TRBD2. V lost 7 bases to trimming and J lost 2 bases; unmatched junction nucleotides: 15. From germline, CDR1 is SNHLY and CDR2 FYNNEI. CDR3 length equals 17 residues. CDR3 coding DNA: TGTGCCAGCACTGGCTGGGGGGTAGCGGGATCTCAAGAGACCCAGTACTTC. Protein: CASTGWGVAGSQETQYF.

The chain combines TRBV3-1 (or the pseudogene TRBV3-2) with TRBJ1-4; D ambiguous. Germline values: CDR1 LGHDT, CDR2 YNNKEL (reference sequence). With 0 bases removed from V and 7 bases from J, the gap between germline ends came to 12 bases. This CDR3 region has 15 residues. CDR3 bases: TGTGCCAGCAGCCAAGACCCCGTTACAACTGAAAAACTGTTTTTT. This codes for CASSQDPVTTEKLFF.

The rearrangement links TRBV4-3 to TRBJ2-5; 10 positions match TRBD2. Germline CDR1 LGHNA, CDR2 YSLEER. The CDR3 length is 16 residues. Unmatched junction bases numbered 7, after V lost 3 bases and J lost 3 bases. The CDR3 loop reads CASSQVFSGRKETQYF. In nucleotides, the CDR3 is TGCGCCAGCAGCCAGGTATTTAGCGGGAGGAAAGAGACCCAGTACTTC.

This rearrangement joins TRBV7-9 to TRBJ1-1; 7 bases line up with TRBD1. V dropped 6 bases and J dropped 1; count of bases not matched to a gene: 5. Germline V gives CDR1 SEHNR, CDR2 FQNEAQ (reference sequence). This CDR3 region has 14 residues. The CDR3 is CASRPGTENTEAFF. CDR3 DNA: TGTGCCAGCAGACCCGGGACAGAGAACACTGAAGCTTTCTTT.

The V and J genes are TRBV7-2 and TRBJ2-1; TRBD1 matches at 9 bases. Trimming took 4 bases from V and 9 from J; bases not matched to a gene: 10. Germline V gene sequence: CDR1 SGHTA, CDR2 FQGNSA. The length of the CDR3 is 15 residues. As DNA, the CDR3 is TGTGCCAGCAGCTACGCCGGGACAGGGACGTTTGAGCAGTTCTTC. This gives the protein CASSYAGTGTFEQFF.

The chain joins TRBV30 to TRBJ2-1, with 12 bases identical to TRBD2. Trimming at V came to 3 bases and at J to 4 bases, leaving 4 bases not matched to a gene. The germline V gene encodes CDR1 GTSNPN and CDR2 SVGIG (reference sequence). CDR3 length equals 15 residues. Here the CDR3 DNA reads TGTGCCTGGAGCGCGACTAGCGGGGGTTACAATGAGCAGTTCTTC. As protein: CAWSATSGGYNEQFF.

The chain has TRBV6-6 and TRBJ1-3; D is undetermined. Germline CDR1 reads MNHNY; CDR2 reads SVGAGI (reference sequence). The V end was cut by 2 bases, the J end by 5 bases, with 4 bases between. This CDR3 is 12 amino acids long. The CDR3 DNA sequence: TGTGCCAGCAGTTACGGGCGAAACACCATATATTTT. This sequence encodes CASSYGRNTIYF.

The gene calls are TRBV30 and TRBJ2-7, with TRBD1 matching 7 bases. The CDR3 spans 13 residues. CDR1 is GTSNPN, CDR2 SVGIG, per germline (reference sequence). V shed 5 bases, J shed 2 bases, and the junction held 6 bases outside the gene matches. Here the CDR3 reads CAWDRDRAYEQYF. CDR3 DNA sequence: TGTGCCTGGGATAGGGACAGAGCCTACGAGCAGTACTTC.

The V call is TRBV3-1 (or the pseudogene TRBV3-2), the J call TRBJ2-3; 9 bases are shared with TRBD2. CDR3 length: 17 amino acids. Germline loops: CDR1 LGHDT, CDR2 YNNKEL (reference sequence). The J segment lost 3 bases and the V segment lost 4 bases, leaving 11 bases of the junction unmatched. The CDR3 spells CASSPLSGGYMTDTQYF. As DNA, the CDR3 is TGTGCCAGCAGCCCCCTGAGCGGGGGGTATATGACAGATACGCAGTATTTT.

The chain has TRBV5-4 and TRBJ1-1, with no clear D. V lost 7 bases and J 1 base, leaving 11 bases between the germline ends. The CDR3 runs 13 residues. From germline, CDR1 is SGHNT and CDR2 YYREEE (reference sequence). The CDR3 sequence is CASASIENTEAFF. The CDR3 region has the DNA TGTGCCAGCGCTTCGATAGAGAACACTGAAGCTTTCTTT. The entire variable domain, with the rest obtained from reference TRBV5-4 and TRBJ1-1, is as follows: ETGVTQSPTHLIKTRGQQVTLRCSSQSGHNTVSWYQQALGQGPQFIFQYYREEENGRGNFPPRFSGLQFPNYSSELNVNALELDDSALYLCASASIENTEAFFGQGTRLTVV.

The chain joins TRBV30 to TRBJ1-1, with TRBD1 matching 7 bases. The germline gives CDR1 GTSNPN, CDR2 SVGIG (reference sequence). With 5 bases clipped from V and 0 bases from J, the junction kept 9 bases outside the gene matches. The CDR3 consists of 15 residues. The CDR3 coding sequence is TGTGCCTGGGTCGGACAGGTCATAATGAACACTGAAGCTTTCTTT. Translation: CAWVGQVIMNTEAFF.

CDR3 residues: CASSQDSSNSPLHF. The CDR3 coding sequence is TGTGCCAGTAGTCAAGACAGTTCTAATTCACCCCTCCACTTT. V and J are TRBV19 and TRBJ1-6, with a tentative D call TRBD1 (5 bases). Germline V lookup: CDR1 LNHDA, CDR2 SQIVND (reference sequence). The ends were cut back, 5 bases at V and 6 bases at J, with 11 bases in the middle. The CDR3 is 14 amino acids.

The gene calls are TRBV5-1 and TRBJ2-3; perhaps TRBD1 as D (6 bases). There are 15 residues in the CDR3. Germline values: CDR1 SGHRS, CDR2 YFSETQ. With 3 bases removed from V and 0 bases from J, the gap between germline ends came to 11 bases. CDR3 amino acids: CASSSRQASTDTQYF. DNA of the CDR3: TGCGCCAGCAGCTCCCGACAGGCTAGCACAGATACGCAGTATTTT. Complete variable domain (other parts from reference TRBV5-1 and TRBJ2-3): KAGVTQTPRYLIKTRGQQVTLSCSPISGHRSVSWYQQTPGQGLQFLFEYFSETQRNKGNFPGRFSGRQFSNSRSEMNVSTLELGDSALYLCASSSRQASTDTQYFGPGTRLTVL.

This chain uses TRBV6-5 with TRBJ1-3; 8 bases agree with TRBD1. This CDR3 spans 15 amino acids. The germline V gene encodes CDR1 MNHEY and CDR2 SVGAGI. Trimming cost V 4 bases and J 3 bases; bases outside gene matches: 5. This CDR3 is CASSFGRGLGNTIYF. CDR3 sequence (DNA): TGTGCCAGCAGTTTTGGCAGGGGGCTTGGAAACACCATATATTTT.

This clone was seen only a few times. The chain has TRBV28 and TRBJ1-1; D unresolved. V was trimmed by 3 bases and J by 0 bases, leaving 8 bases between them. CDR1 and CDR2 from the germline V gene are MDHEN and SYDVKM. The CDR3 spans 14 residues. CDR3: CASSFPGLNTEAFF. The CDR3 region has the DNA TGTGCCAGCAGTTTCCCGGGATTGAACACTGAAGCTTTCTTT.

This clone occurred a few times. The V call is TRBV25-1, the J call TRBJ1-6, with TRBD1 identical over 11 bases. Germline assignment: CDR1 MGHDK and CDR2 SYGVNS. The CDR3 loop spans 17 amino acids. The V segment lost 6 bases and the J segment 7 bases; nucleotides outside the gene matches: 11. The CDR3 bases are TGTGCCAGCAGGCGGACAGGGGGCGGAGAGGGCAATTCACCCCTCCACTTT. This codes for CASRRTGGGEGNSPLHF.

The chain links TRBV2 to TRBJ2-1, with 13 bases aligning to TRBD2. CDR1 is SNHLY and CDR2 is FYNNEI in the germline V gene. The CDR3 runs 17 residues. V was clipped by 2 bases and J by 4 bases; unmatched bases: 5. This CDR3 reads CASSELLAGGRYNEQFF. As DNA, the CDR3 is TGTGCCAGCAGTGAACTACTAGCGGGGGGGAGATACAATGAGCAGTTCTTC. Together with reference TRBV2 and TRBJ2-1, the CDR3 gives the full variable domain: EPEVTQTPSHQVTQMGQEVILRCVPISNHLYFYWYRQILGQKVEFLVSFYNNEISEKSEIFDDQFSVERPDGSNFTLKIRSTKLEDSAMYFCASSELLAGGRYNEQFFGPGTRLTVL.

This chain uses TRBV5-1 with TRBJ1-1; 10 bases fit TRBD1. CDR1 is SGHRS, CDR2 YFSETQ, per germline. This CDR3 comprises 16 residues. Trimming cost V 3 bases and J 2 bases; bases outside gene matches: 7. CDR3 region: CASSWSGTGVNTEAFF. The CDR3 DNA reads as TGCGCCAGCAGCTGGAGCGGGACAGGGGTTAACACTGAAGCTTTCTTT.

CDR3 in DNA: TGCGCCAGCAGCCAAGTTCCGGGAGGGGTAACAGATACGCAGTATTTT. Protein: CASSQVPGGVTDTQYF. The genes are TRBV4-3 and TRBJ2-3; 8 positions agree with TRBD2. The germline V gene has CDR1 LGHNA and CDR2 YSLEER. The CDR3 spans 16 residues. V dropped 1 base and J dropped 3; count of bases not matched to a gene: 6.

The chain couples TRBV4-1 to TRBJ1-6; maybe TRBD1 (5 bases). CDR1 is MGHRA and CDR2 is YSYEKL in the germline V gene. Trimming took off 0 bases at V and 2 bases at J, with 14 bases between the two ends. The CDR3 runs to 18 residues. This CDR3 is CASSQEGGRGAYNSPLHF. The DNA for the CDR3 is TGCGCCAGCAGCCAAGAGGGGGGGAGAGGGGCCTATAATTCACCCCTCCACTTT.

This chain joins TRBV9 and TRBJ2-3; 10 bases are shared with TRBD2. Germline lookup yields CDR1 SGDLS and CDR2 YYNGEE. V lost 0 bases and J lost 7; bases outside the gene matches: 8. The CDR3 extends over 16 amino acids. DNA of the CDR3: TGTGCCAGCAGCGTAGTTAGCGGGAGGCTGGGGAATACGCAGTATTTT. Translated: CASSVVSGRLGNTQYF.

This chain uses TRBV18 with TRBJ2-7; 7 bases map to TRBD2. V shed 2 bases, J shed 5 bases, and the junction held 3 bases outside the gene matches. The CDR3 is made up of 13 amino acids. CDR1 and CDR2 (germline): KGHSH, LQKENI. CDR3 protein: CASSPGRDDEQYF. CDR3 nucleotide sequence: TGTGCCAGCTCACCAGGGAGGGACGACGAGCAGTACTTC.

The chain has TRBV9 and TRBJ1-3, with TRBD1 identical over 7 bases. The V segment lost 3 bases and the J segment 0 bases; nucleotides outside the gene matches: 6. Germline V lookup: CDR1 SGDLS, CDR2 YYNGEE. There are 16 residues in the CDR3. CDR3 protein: CASSDPGQPSGNTIYF. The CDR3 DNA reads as TGTGCCAGCAGCGATCCGGGACAGCCCTCTGGAAACACCATATATTTT.

The CDR3 protein is CASSYIRANTGELFF. CDR3 nucleotide sequence: TGTGCCAGCAGTTACATCAGGGCGAACACCGGGGAGCTGTTTTTT. This rearrangement joins TRBV6-2 or TRBV6-3 to TRBJ2-2, with D maybe TRBD1 (5 bases). V dropped 2 bases and J dropped 0 bases, with 7 bases sitting between them. Germline V lookup: CDR1 MNHEY, CDR2 SVGEGT. This CDR3 has 15 residues.